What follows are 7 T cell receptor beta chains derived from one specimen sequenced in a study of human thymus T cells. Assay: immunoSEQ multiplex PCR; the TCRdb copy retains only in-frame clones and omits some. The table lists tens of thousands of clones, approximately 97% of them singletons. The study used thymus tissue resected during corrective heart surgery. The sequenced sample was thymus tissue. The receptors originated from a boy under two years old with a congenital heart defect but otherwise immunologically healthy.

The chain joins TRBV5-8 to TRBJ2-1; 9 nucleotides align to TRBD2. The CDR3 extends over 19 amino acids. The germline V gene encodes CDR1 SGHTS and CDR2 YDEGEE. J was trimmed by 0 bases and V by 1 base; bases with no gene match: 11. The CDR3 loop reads CASSLLDSGGQSSYNEQFF. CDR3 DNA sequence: TGTGCCAGCAGCTTGTTGGATAGCGGGGGCCAGAGCTCCTACAATGAGCAGTTCTTC.

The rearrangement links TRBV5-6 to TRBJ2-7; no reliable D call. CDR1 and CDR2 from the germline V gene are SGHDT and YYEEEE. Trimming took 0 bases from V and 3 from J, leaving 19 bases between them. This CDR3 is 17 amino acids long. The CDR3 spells CASSLDGRLPILYEQYF. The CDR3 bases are TGTGCCAGCAGCTTGGACGGCAGACTCCCGATCCTCTACGAGCAGTACTTC.

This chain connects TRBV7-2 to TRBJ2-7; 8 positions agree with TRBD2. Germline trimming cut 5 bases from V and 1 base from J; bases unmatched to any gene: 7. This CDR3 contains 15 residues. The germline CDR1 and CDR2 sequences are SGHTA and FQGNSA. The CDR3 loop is CASSTGGAFSYEQYF. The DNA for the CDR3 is TGTGCCAGCAGCACCGGGGGGGCCTTTTCCTACGAGCAGTACTTC.

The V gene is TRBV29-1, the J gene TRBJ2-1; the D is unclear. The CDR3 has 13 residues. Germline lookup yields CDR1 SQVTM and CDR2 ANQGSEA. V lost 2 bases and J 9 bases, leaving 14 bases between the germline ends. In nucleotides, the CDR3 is TGCAGCGTTGAACTAAAACGAGGCGTTGAGCAGTTCTTC. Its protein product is CSVELKRGVEQFF.

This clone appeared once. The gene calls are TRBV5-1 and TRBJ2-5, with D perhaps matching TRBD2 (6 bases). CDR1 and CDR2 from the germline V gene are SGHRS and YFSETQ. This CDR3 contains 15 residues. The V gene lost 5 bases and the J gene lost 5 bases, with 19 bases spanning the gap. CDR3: CASRRTILGAETQYF. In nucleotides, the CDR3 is TGCGCCAGCAGACGGACTATCCTCGGCGCGGAGACCCAGTACTTC. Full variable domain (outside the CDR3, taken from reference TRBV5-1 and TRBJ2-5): KAGVTQTPRYLIKTRGQQVTLSCSPISGHRSVSWYQQTPGQGLQFLFEYFSETQRNKGNFPGRFSGRQFSNSRSEMNVSTLELGDSALYLCASRRTILGAETQYFGPGTRLLVL.

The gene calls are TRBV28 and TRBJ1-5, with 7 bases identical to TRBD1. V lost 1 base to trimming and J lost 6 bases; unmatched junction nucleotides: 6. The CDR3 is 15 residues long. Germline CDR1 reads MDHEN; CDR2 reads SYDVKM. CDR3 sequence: CASSLSQGGVQPQHF. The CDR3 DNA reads TGTGCCAGCAGTTTATCCCAGGGGGGGGTTCAGCCCCAGCATTTT.

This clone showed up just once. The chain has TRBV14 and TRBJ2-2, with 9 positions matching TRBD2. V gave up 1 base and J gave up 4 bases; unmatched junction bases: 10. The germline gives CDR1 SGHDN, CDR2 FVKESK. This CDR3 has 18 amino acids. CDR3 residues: CASSQVQREDPGTGELFF. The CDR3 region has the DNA TGTGCCAGCAGCCAAGTCCAGCGGGAGGATCCTGGCACCGGGGAGCTGTTTTTT.